This T cell receptor (beta chain) emerged from a study of T-cell reconstitution after alpha-beta-depleted transplantation in children. The TCRbeta library was prepared with unique molecular identifiers. TCRdb reprocessed the PCR reads via MiXCR and lists one record per CDR3 protein. Here the sample spans over 550,000 distinct CDR3 sequences, 8% to 11% being singletons. Deletions cut 5 bases from V and 7 bases from J, with 11 bases between. The CDR3 sequence is 11 residues long. Per the germline V gene, CDR1 is DFQATT and CDR2 is SNEGSKA (reference sequence). This clonotype was obtained from a human donor who donated a stem cell graft to a child with acute myeloid leukemia. This chain connects TRBV20-1 to TRBJ2-5; no definite D call. The specimen was PBMCs from the stem cell graft donor, collected from the stem cell graft. As DNA, the CDR3 is TGCAGTGCTCCCCGAGACGTGACCCAGTACTTC. Protein: CSAPRDVTQYF.